The present TCR beta chain was sequenced within a study of T-cell reconstitution after alpha-beta-depleted transplantation in children. Unique molecular identifiers were incorporated into the prepared TCRbeta library. TCRdb re-called the PCR reads through MiXCR, storing one row per CDR3 protein. This sample yields 350,000 to 400,000 distinct CDR3 sequences, of which around 21% are seen a single time; around 4% belongs to the top ten. This clonotype has just a few counts. CDR1 is MDHEN, CDR2 SYDVKM, per germline. V gave up 4 bases and J gave up 6 bases; unmatched junction bases: 11. The CDR3 is 16 residues long.

The origin of this receptor is a human donor who donated a stem cell graft to a child with acute myeloid leukemia. J is TRBJ2-3 and V is TRBV28, with 9 bases matching TRBD2. The sample in question was PBMCs from the stem cell graft donor, obtained from the stem cell graft. CDR3 in DNA: TGTGCCAGCAGTTCGCTCATAGCGGGAGTAGGGGATACGCAGTATTTT. Its protein is CASSSLIAGVGDTQYF. The full variable domain, its missing parts supplied by reference TRBV28 and TRBJ2-3, is DVKVTQSSRYLVKRTGEKVFLECVQDMDHENMFWYRQDPGLGLRLIYFSYDVKMKEKGDIPEGYSVSREKKERFSLILESASTNQTSMYLCASSSLIAGVGDTQYFGPGTRLTVL.